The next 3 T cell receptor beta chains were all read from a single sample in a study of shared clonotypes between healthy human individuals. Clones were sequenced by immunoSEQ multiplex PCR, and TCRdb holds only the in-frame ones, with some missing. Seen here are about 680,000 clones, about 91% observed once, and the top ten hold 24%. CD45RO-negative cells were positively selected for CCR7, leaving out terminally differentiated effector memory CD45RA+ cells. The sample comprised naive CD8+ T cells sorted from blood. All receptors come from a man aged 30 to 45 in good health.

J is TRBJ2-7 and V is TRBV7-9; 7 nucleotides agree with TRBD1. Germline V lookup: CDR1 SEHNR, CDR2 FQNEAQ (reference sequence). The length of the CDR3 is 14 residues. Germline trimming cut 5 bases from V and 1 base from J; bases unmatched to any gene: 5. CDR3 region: CASSLRDSSYEQYF. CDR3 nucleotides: TGTGCCAGCAGCCTACGGGACAGTTCCTACGAGCAGTACTTC.

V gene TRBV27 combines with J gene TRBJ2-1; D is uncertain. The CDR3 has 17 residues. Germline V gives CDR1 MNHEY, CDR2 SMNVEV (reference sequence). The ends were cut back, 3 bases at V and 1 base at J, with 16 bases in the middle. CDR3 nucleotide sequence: TGTGCCAGCAGTTTCAGCCCATTTTCTGCGTCCTACAATGAGCAGTTCTTC. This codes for CASSFSPFSASYNEQFF.

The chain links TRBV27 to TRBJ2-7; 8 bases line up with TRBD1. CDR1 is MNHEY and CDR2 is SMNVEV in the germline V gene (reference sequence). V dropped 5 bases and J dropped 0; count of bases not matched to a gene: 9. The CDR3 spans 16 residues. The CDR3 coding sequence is TGTGCCAGCAGTACACGACAGGGGTGGCCCTCCTACGAGCAGTACTTC. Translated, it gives CASSTRQGWPSYEQYF.